This is a list of T cell receptor beta chains from one sample in a study of cytomegalovirus exposure and HLA in healthy donors. TCRdb keeps only in-frame clones here, not all; method: immunoSEQ multiplex PCR. The sample carries fewer than 150,000 clones, roughly four fifths recorded once. The sample consisted of PBMCs. The source is a woman aged 45-59 years in good health and CMV-seropositive. Each CDR3 is given with its conserved first and last residue. Each record gives: J gene, D gene, clone size, V gene, CDR3 DNA, CDR3 protein. The D gene is left open where the match is weak. Part of the rows lack a size; the others show once, few, many or a class for expanded clones.

J gene: TRBJ1-2
D gene: TRBD1
clone size: .
V gene: TRBV6-6
CDR3 DNA: TGTGCCAGCACCCCGAACCCTACAGGGGATGGCTACACCTTC
CDR3 protein: CASTPNPTGDGYTF

J gene: TRBJ1-1
D gene: .
clone size: .
V gene: TRBV2
CDR3 DNA: TGTGCCAGGGGTGGGGGGTTGGGAAACACTGAAGCTTTCTTT
CDR3 protein: CARGGGLGNTEAFF

J gene: TRBJ2-3
D gene: TRBD2
clone size: .
V gene: TRBV6-5
CDR3 DNA: TGTGCCAGCAGCCTGGGACTAGCTCCGGGGGATACGCAGTATTTT
CDR3 protein: CASSLGLAPGDTQYF

J gene: TRBJ2-5
D gene: .
clone size: .
V gene: TRBV7-2
CDR3 DNA: TGTGCCAGCAGCTTAGGAGGACTGAACCAAGAGACCCAGTACTTC
CDR3 protein: CASSLGGLNQETQYF

J gene: TRBJ2-7
D gene: TRBD1
clone size: .
V gene: TRBV11-3
CDR3 DNA: TGTGCCAGCAGCCCCCGGGACAGTCTATCCTACGAGCAGTACTTC
CDR3 protein: CASSPRDSLSYEQYF

J gene: TRBJ2-5
D gene: .
clone size: .
V gene: TRBV4-1
CDR3 DNA: TGCGCCAGCAGCCAAGGATTCAGACAAGAGACCCAGTACTTC
CDR3 protein: CASSQGFRQETQYF

J gene: TRBJ1-5
D gene: TRBD1
clone size: .
V gene: TRBV30
CDR3 DNA: TGTGCCTGGAGTGTTACAGGGGGCCCTCATCAGCCCCAGCATTTT
CDR3 protein: CAWSVTGGPHQPQHF

J gene: TRBJ1-1
D gene: .
clone size: .
V gene: TRBV2
CDR3 DNA: TGTGCCAGCAGTTGGACAGACCTGAAAGAACAAGCTTTCTTT
CDR3 protein: CASSWTDLKEQAFF

J gene: TRBJ1-1
D gene: .
clone size: few
V gene: TRBV4-3
CDR3 DNA: TGCGCCAGCAGCCAAAGAACAGGTTCCGAAGCTTTCTTT
CDR3 protein: CASSQRTGSEAFF

J gene: TRBJ2-2
D gene: .
clone size: few
V gene: TRBV7-2
CDR3 DNA: TGTGCCAGCAGCTTCCAGGGCTTTAACACCGGGGAGCTGTTTTTT
CDR3 protein: CASSFQGFNTGELFF

J gene: TRBJ2-1
D gene: .
clone size: .
V gene: TRBV25-1
CDR3 DNA: TGTGCCAGCAGTGAAGGGACTGGTACGTACAATGAGCAGTTCTTC
CDR3 protein: CASSEGTGTYNEQFF

J gene: TRBJ2-1
D gene: .
clone size: .
V gene: TRBV25-1
CDR3 DNA: TGTGCCAGCAGTGGACGACTAGGCCCCGCAGGAGAGCAGTTCTTC
CDR3 protein: CASSGRLGPAGEQFF

J gene: TRBJ2-7
D gene: TRBD1
clone size: .
V gene: TRBV7-9
CDR3 DNA: TGTGCCAGCAGCCCCCCGGGACAGATCTTCGAGCAGTACTTC
CDR3 protein: CASSPPGQIFEQYF

J gene: TRBJ1-5
D gene: .
clone size: few
V gene: TRBV11-3
CDR3 DNA: TGTGCCAGCGGGGGGAAATATAGCAATCAGCCCCAGCATTTT
CDR3 protein: CASGGKYSNQPQHF

J gene: TRBJ1-5
D gene: TRBD1
clone size: few
V gene: TRBV30
CDR3 DNA: TGTGCCTCGTCAGTCACAGGGGGCCGTCAGCCCCAGCATTTT
CDR3 protein: CASSVTGGRQPQHF

J gene: TRBJ1-6
D gene: .
clone size: .
V gene: TRBV5-1
CDR3 DNA: TGCGCCAGCAGCTCTGGGGCGCCGCAGGGCTACGGGGGCTCCTATAATTCACCCCTCCACTTT
CDR3 protein: CASSSGAPQGYGGSYNSPLHF

J gene: TRBJ2-5
D gene: TRBD2
clone size: .
V gene: TRBV27
CDR3 DNA: TGTGCCAGCCGCCGGGGGGGGCGTAGGGGCGATGAGACCCAGTACTTC
CDR3 protein: CASRRGGRRGDETQYF

J gene: TRBJ1-2
D gene: TRBD1
clone size: .
V gene: TRBV4-3
CDR3 DNA: TGCGCCAGCAGCCAACGGGACAGCGCCTATGGCTACACCTTC
CDR3 protein: CASSQRDSAYGYTF

J gene: TRBJ1-6
D gene: TRBD1
clone size: .
V gene: TRBV7-9
CDR3 DNA: TGTGCCAGCAGCGTGACAGGGTATAATTCACCCCTCCACTTT
CDR3 protein: CASSVTGYNSPLHF

J gene: TRBJ1-2
D gene: .
clone size: .
V gene: TRBV5-1
CDR3 DNA: TGCGCCAGCAGCCCGACAGGCCCTAACAAGGGCTATGGCTACACCTTC
CDR3 protein: CASSPTGPNKGYGYTF

J gene: TRBJ2-7
D gene: TRBD2
clone size: .
V gene: TRBV4-1
CDR3 DNA: TGCGCCAGCAGCCAAGGTGCTAGCGGGGTTGGAGAGCAGTACTTC
CDR3 protein: CASSQGASGVGEQYF

J gene: TRBJ1-1
D gene: .
clone size: .
V gene: TRBV2
CDR3 DNA: TGTGCCAGCAGTGAAGGTCCGTCCCAAGCTTTCTTT
CDR3 protein: CASSEGPSQAFF

J gene: TRBJ1-4
D gene: TRBD1
clone size: .
V gene: TRBV6-5
CDR3 DNA: TGTGCCAGCAGTCTGACAGGGGAAGAAAAACTGTTTTTT
CDR3 protein: CASSLTGEEKLFF

J gene: TRBJ1-1
D gene: .
clone size: .
V gene: TRBV2
CDR3 DNA: TGTGCCAGCAATACAGGGTTATGGAACACTGAAGCTTTCTTT
CDR3 protein: CASNTGLWNTEAFF

J gene: TRBJ1-6
D gene: TRBD1
clone size: .
V gene: TRBV5-4
CDR3 DNA: TGTGCCAGCAGCTCACAGGGGGCGCGATCCTATAATTCACCCCTCCACTTT
CDR3 protein: CASSSQGARSYNSPLHF

J gene: TRBJ2-1
D gene: TRBD2
clone size: once
V gene: TRBV6-5
CDR3 DNA: TGTGCCAGCAGCCGCGGGGGGCCCTACAATGAGCAGTTCTTC
CDR3 protein: CASSRGGPYNEQFF

J gene: TRBJ2-3
D gene: .
clone size: .
V gene: TRBV30
CDR3 DNA: TGTGCCTGGAACAGTGCAGGTCAAGATACGCAGTATTTT
CDR3 protein: CAWNSAGQDTQYF

J gene: TRBJ2-7
D gene: TRBD1
clone size: .
V gene: TRBV27
CDR3 DNA: TGTGCCAGCAGTTCCTTGAGGACAGGGATAGCCTACGAGCAGTACTTC
CDR3 protein: CASSSLRTGIAYEQYF

J gene: TRBJ1-6
D gene: .
clone size: .
V gene: TRBV5-4
CDR3 DNA: TGTGCCAGCAGACCGGCGGGGAATTCACCCCTCCACTTT
CDR3 protein: CASRPAGNSPLHF